Below are 27 T cell receptor beta chains sequenced from a single sample in a study of T cells in women clearing cervical HPV infection. Clones were sequenced by immunoSEQ multiplex PCR, and TCRdb holds only the in-frame ones, with some missing. The repertoire table contains over 25,000 clones. Source material: blood buffy coat. These receptors were obtained from a woman between 18 and 69 years old with a cervical HPV16 infection that either progressed to CIN3+ or cleared (not recorded which).

The CDR3 sequence: CASSSTSGSPYEQYF. The sequenced CDR3 bases are TGTGCCAGCAGCTCGACTAGCGGGAGCCCCTACGAG. The chain links TRBV7-9 to TRBJ2-7; 12 bases line up with TRBD2. The CDR3 end lies 3 residues beyond the end of the read and is filled in from the germline J gene. The V gene's germline CDR1 is SEHNR and CDR2 FQNEAQ (reference sequence). With 4 bases clipped from V and 2 bases from J, the junction kept 3 bases outside the gene matches. The CDR3 has 15 residues.

The covered CDR3 bases are TGTGCCAGCAGCCAAGCAAGAAGAGGGCTGTTCTATAACTATGGC. This encodes CASSQARRGLFYNYG. The whole CDR3 protein is CASSQARRGLFYNYGYTF. The rearrangement links TRBV4-2 to TRBJ1-2; D unresolved. The missing CDR3 end, 3 residues past where the read stops, is filled in from the germline J gene. Looked up from germline, CDR1 is LGHNA and CDR2 is YNFKEQ. V dropped 1 base and J dropped 1 base, with 19 bases sitting between them. This CDR3 spans 18 amino acids.

About this clone: The sequenced fragment ends 3 residues before the CDR3 boundary, so the rest is inferred from the germline J gene. The rearrangement uses TRBV5-6 and TRBJ2-3, with D possibly matching TRBD1 (5 bases). The length of the CDR3 is 15 residues. Germline V gene sequence: CDR1 SGHDT, CDR2 YYEEEE. With 4 bases removed from V and 1 base from J, the gap between germline ends came to 13 bases. This CDR3 reads CASSVTVYRTDTQYF. The CDR3 DNA, read in part, is TGTGCCAGCAGCGTGACAGTCTACCGCACAGATACG.

Note on this clone: The read ends 3 residues shy of where the CDR3 ends; the end is completed using the germline J gene. The rearrangement uses TRBV5-6 and TRBJ1-2, with 8 bases aligning to TRBD1. The CDR3 runs to 12 residues. Germline V CDR1 and CDR2: SGHDT, YYEEEE. The part of the CDR3 DNA that was read is TGTGCCAGCAGCTTAGGACAGGGAGGC. This gives the protein CASSLGQGG. The full CDR3 sequence reads CASSLGQGGYTF.

Concerning this clone itself: The observed sequence ends 3 residues before the CDR3 terminus, with the missing tail filled in from the germline J gene. The rearrangement links TRBV5-4 to TRBJ1-6, with TRBD1 as a possible D gene (5 bases). Trimming shortened V by 4 bases and J by 10 bases, and 15 bases separated the two germline ends. Germline CDR1 and CDR2: SGHNT and YYREEE (reference sequence). The CDR3 is 14 residues long. The CDR3 is CASSGGVEGSPLHF. CDR3 bases read: TGTGCCAGCAGCGGAGGGGTAGAGGGATCACCC. Complete variable domain (other parts from reference TRBV5-4 and TRBJ1-6): ETGVTQSPTHLIKTRGQQVTLRCSSQSGHNTVSWYQQALGQGPQFIFQYYREEENGRGNFPPRFSGLQFPNYSSELNVNALELDDSALYLCASSGGVEGSPLHFGNGTRLTVT.

CDR3 bases read: TGCGCCAGCAGTCAATGGGACAGGGGGCCTCGGCATAATTCACCC. It specifies CASSQWDRGPRHNSP. The whole CDR3 reads CASSQWDRGPRHNSPLHF. V usage is TRBV23-1 and J usage is TRBJ1-6; 12 nucleotides line up with TRBD1. Read sequence stops 3 residues before the CDR3 end, and the germline J gene provides the missing end. TRBV23-1 is given ORF status, its function remaining uncertain. The CDR3 is 18 amino acids. V lost 1 base, J lost 5 bases, and 6 bases stayed unmatched.

A word on this clone: From the germline J gene comes the end of the CDR3, since the read stops 3 residues before it. The chain links TRBV5-1 to TRBJ1-1; 8 nucleotides line up with TRBD1. Germline trimming cut 1 base from V and 5 bases from J; bases unmatched to any gene: 7. Germline assignment: CDR1 SGHRS and CDR2 YFSETQ. This CDR3 region has 15 residues. The CDR3 bases that were read are TGCGCCAGCAGCTTGATACAGGGGGAATGGACTGAA. Residues: CASSLIQGEWTE. The complete CDR3 protein is CASSLIQGEWTEAFF.

Remarks on this clone: Read data end 3 residues before the CDR3 end; the end is taken from the germline J gene. This chain links TRBV5-1 with TRBJ2-5, with D tentatively TRBD2 (6 bases). The CDR3 has 14 amino acids. Looked up from germline, CDR1 is SGHRS and CDR2 is YFSETQ. The CDR3 is CASSSAGGRVTQYF. Incomplete CDR3 DNA: TGCGCCAGCAGCTCGGCCGGGGGAAGAGTAACC.

A word on this clone: The observed sequence ends 3 residues before the CDR3 terminus, with the missing tail filled in from the germline J gene. The chain recombines TRBV10-1 with TRBJ2-2; D remains ambiguous. This CDR3 has 14 residues. Germline values: CDR1 WNHNN, CDR2 SYGVQD (reference sequence). The sequenced part of the CDR3 DNA is TGCGCCAGCAGTGAGTCTGCGGATTATGAAAAG. Translated, it gives CASSESADYEK. In full, the CDR3 reads CASSESADYEKLFF.

As for this clone: The CDR3 is cut off 3 residues early in the read; its end comes from the germline J gene. The gene calls are TRBV4-1 and TRBJ2-7; 8 bases match TRBD2. The trim removed 0 bases at V and 4 bases at J, leaving 2 bases unmatched. Germline CDR1 and CDR2: MGHRA and YSYEKL. The length of the CDR3 is 14 residues. The CDR3 bases that were read are TGCGCCAGCAGCCAAGACCCGGGGGGGTACGAG. Its translation is CASSQDPGGYE. The full CDR3 protein is CASSQDPGGYEQYF.

Regarding this clone: The CDR3 goes on 3 residues after the read ends, and that part is filled in from the germline J gene. The rearrangement uses TRBV10-2 and TRBJ2-3; D gene uncertain. The germline CDR1 and CDR2 sequences are WSHSY and SAAADI. The CDR3 loop spans 14 amino acids. The ends were cut back, 3 bases at V and 0 bases at J, with 7 bases in the middle. The CDR3 region is CASSEYGSTDTQYF. CDR3 DNA, as far as it was read: TGCGCCAGCAGTGAATACGGGAGCACAGATACG.

As to this clone: Read sequence stops 3 residues before the CDR3 end, and the germline J gene provides the missing end. The chain is built from TRBV5-4 and TRBJ1-1; D ambiguous. With 0 bases removed from V and 1 base from J, the gap between germline ends came to 7 bases. This CDR3 is built from 14 residues. Per germline, CDR1 SGHNT and CDR2 YYREEE (reference sequence). The covered CDR3 bases are TGTGCCAGCAGCTTGGACAATACGAACACTGAA. It specifies CASSLDNTNTE. The entire CDR3 protein reads CASSLDNTNTEAFF.

The sequenced CDR3 bases are TGCAGCGCCAGGACAGTGGGGTTATTCGAG. It specifies CSARTVGLFE. The complete CDR3 protein is CSARTVGLFEQYF. J is TRBJ2-7 and V is TRBV29-1; D is possibly TRBD1 (6 bases). The read is 3 residues too short to cover the CDR3 end, so that end is filled in from the germline J gene. Germline V gene sequence: CDR1 SQVTM, CDR2 ANQGSEA. The V and J ends lost 7 bases and 6 bases respectively, with 19 bases between them. The CDR3 covers 13 residues.

This clone is identified as medium-sized (0.01 to 0.1%) from frequency. The read comes to an end 3 residues before the CDR3 does, leaving the germline J gene to fill in the end. V is TRBV18 and J is TRBJ2-7, with 8 bases matching TRBD2. After removal of 2 bases from V and 2 bases from J, the junction contained 8 bases not matched to a gene. The CDR3 is 16 residues long. From germline, CDR1 is KGHSH and CDR2 LQKENI. The sequenced CDR3 bases are TGTGCCAGCTCACCATTAATAGCGGGGCCCGCCTACGAG. Protein: CASSPLIAGPAYE. Given in full, the CDR3 is CASSPLIAGPAYEQYF.

About this clone: The read ends 3 residues before the CDR3 terminus; that terminus is restored from the germline J gene. The rearrangement links TRBV19 to TRBJ2-3; the D is unclear. The germline V and J ends were trimmed by 5 bases and 0 bases, with 6 bases remaining between them. Germline V CDR1 and CDR2: LNHDA, SQIVND (reference sequence). This CDR3 contains 13 residues. The part of the CDR3 DNA that was read is TGTGCCAGTAGTGAAACTAGCACAGATACG. Its protein is CASSETSTDT. The entire CDR3 protein reads CASSETSTDTQYF.

A word on this clone: The read gets to within 3 residues of the CDR3 end, and the germline J gene fills in the rest. This sequence joins TRBV19 and TRBJ1-6, with 9 bases identical to TRBD1. Germline assignment: CDR1 LNHDA and CDR2 SQIVND (reference sequence). This CDR3 region has 18 residues. V lost 5 bases, J lost 10 bases, and 18 bases stayed unmatched. CDR3: CASSFRGTGTGRRSPLHF. The covered CDR3 bases are TGTGCCAGTAGTTTCCGGGGAACCGGGACAGGGCGTCGCTCACCC.

With regard to this clone: The read comes to an end 3 residues before the CDR3 does, leaving the germline J gene to fill in the end. V usage is TRBV20-1 and J usage is TRBJ2-7, with D perhaps TRBD1 (6 bases). V was cut by 4 bases and J by 3 bases, with 13 bases left in between. The CDR3 contains 13 residues. Germline assignment: CDR1 DFQATT and CDR2 SNEGSKA (reference sequence). CDR3 sequence: CSAKRDTDYEQYF. The part of the CDR3 DNA that was read is TGCAGTGCTAAACGGGACACTGACTACGAG.

With regard to this clone: Coverage ceases 3 residues before the CDR3 finishes, and the germline J gene fills in the end. This chain uses TRBV28 with TRBJ2-7; 12 bases are a match to TRBD1. The CDR3 sequence is 17 residues long. Per the germline V gene, CDR1 is MDHEN and CDR2 is SYDVKM. After removal of 5 bases from V and 4 bases from J, the junction contained 12 bases not matched to a gene. The CDR3 sequence is CASSGTRRDRGRYEQYF. The covered CDR3 bases are TGTGCCAGCAGTGGGACCCGACGGGACAGGGGGCGATACGAG.

The CDR3 DNA, read in part, is TGTGCCAGTAGTAACTCCTACGAC. It is translated as CASSNSYD. The entire CDR3 is CASSNSYDYTF. The V call is TRBV19, the J call TRBJ1-2; D not resolved. From the germline J gene comes the end of the CDR3, since the read stops 3 residues before it. This CDR3 has 11 amino acids. The germline V gene has CDR1 LNHDA and CDR2 SQIVND (reference sequence).

A word on this clone: The CDR3 end is not reached by the read, which stops 3 residues before it; the germline J gene fills it in. The V and J genes are TRBV5-1 and TRBJ2-7, with a tentative D call TRBD1 (5 bases). From germline, CDR1 is SGHRS and CDR2 YFSETQ. Trimming removed 0 bases from V and 5 bases from J, with 9 bases in between. The CDR3 consists of 13 residues. CDR3 DNA (partial): TGCGCCAGCAGCTTGGGGCAGGGAAACGAG. It encodes CASSLGQGNE. The whole CDR3 sequence is CASSLGQGNEQYF.

CDR3 bases read: TGTGCCTGGGCCCGGGGTAACACCGGGGAG. Protein sequence: CAWARGNTGE. The whole CDR3 protein is CAWARGNTGELFF. The V gene is TRBV30, the J gene TRBJ2-2; possibly TRBD2 for D (5 bases). The sequence runs out 3 residues before the end of the CDR3; the remainder is reconstructed from the germline J gene. Germline loops: CDR1 GTSNPN, CDR2 SVGIG (reference sequence). V lost 5 bases and J 2 bases, leaving 9 bases between the germline ends. This CDR3 has 13 amino acids.

In regard to this clone: From the germline J gene comes the end of the CDR3, since the read stops 3 residues before it. The chain uses TRBV30 and TRBJ1-4; TRBD1 aligns across 8 bases. The germline gives CDR1 GTSNPN, CDR2 SVGIG (reference sequence). This CDR3 is 15 amino acids long. Trimming removed 4 bases from V and 3 bases from J; junction bases left unmatched: 7. The part of the CDR3 DNA that was read is TGTGCCTGGAATCCGCAGGGACAGGCTAATGAAAAA. Translating gives CAWNPQGQANEK. The full-length CDR3 reads as CAWNPQGQANEKLFF.

About this clone itself: The observed sequence ends 3 residues before the CDR3 terminus, with the missing tail filled in from the germline J gene. This sequence joins TRBV2 and TRBJ1-1; no clear D gene. V was clipped by 4 bases and J by 0 bases, with 3 bases between them. The length of the CDR3 is 12 residues. Germline V gene data show CDR1 as SNHLY and CDR2 as FYNNEI. The part of the CDR3 DNA that was read is TGTGCCAGCAGTGTCATGAACACTGAA. Its protein product is CASSVMNTE. The full CDR3 is CASSVMNTEAFF.

With respect to this clone: Read coverage stops 3 residues before the CDR3 terminus; the germline J gene supplies the remainder. The chain has TRBV2 and TRBJ2-7, with 7 bases matching TRBD1. The CDR3 runs 13 residues. Germline-derived CDR1 and CDR2 are SNHLY and FYNNEI. The trim removed 7 bases at V and 2 bases at J, leaving 5 bases unmatched. CDR3: CASKGTVAYEQYF. The sequenced CDR3 bases are TGTGCCAGCAAAGGGACAGTTGCCTACGAG. The variable domain in full, with the rest retrieved from reference TRBV2 and TRBJ2-7, is EPEVTQTPSHQVTQMGQEVILRCVPISNHLYFYWYRQILGQKVEFLVSFYNNEISEKSEIFDDQFSVERPDGSNFTLKIRSTKLEDSAMYFCASKGTVAYEQYFGPGTRLTVT.

As to this clone: The observed sequence ends 3 residues before the CDR3 terminus, with the missing tail filled in from the germline J gene. The chain employs TRBV7-6 and TRBJ1-3; D perhaps matches TRBD1 (6 bases). This CDR3 is 16 amino acids long. With 4 bases removed from V and 0 bases from J, the gap between germline ends came to 13 bases. Germline loops: CDR1 SGHVS, CDR2 FNYEAQ. The covered CDR3 bases are TGTGCCAGCAGCTCGAACCAAGGGGGCTCTGGAAACACC. Amino acids: CASSSNQGGSGNT. The complete CDR3 sequence is CASSSNQGGSGNTIYF. The entire variable domain, with the rest obtained from reference TRBV7-6 and TRBJ1-3, is as follows: GAGVSQSPRYKVTKRGQDVALRCDPISGHVSLYWYRQALGQGPEFLTYFNYEAQQDKSGLPNDRFSAERPEGSISTLTIQRTEQRDSAMYRCASSSNQGGSGNTIYFGEGSWLTVV.

With regard to this clone: The read ends 3 residues early relative to the CDR3; the germline J gene fills the gap. The chain links TRBV5-4 to TRBJ2-5, with D uncertain. Trimming left V 0 bases short and J 5 bases short, with 8 bases between. The CDR3 consists of 13 residues. CDR1 and CDR2 from the germline V gene are SGHNT and YYREEE (reference sequence). This CDR3 reads CASSLVGGETQYF. The sequenced part of the CDR3 DNA is TGTGCCAGCAGCTTGGTTGGTGGCGAGACC. Complete variable domain (other parts from reference TRBV5-4 and TRBJ2-5): ETGVTQSPTHLIKTRGQQVTLRCSSQSGHNTVSWYQQALGQGPQFIFQYYREEENGRGNFPPRFSGLQFPNYSSELNVNALELDDSALYLCASSLVGGETQYFGPGTRLLVL.

Worth noting for this clone: The read is 3 residues too short to cover the CDR3 end, so that end is filled in from the germline J gene. The chain recombines TRBV18 with TRBJ2-7, with D uncertain. CDR3 length equals 12 residues. Per germline, CDR1 KGHSH and CDR2 LQKENI. Between the trimmed V and J ends, which lost 6 bases and 4 bases, there was a span of 10 bases. CDR3 DNA (partial): TGTGCCAGCTCTCCGGGTAGTTACGAG. Amino acid sequence: CASSPGSYE. The full CDR3 protein reads CASSPGSYEQYF.